These 28 T cell receptor beta chains originate from one sample sequenced in a study of shared clonotypes between healthy human individuals (dated by TCRdb to between 2020 and 2021). The library was prepared using the immunoSEQ multiplex PCR assay. This immuneACCESS table, as held by TCRdb, lists in-frame sequences with V and J called but not all clones. Of the missing ones, under half trace to an unresolved V gene in checked studies; the others have no known cause. This sample is represented by 950,000 to 1,300,000 clones; 60% to 80% of them were singletons. The ten largest clones add up to approximately 1.5% of the sample. Source material: memory CD4+ T cells sorted from blood. The cell subset or site tag for this specimen amounts to: CD45RA-negative fraction. The receptor set was obtained from a man aged 18 to 35 in good health.

The chain couples TRBV4-2 to TRBJ1-2; no clear D gene. Trimming pared 4 bases from V and 3 bases from J, leaving 15 bases between. Germline-derived CDR1 and CDR2 are LGHNA and YNFKEQ. This CDR3 has 15 amino acids. CDR3: CASSPWGGHDYGYTF. The DNA for the CDR3 is TGTGCCAGCAGCCCCTGGGGAGGGCATGACTATGGCTACACCTTC.

The rearrangement joins TRBV2 to TRBJ2-4, with D possibly being TRBD1 (6 bases). CDR1 is SNHLY and CDR2 is FYNNEI in the germline V gene. This CDR3 comprises 14 residues. V lost 6 bases to trimming and J lost 8 bases, with 17 bases between them. The CDR3 is CASSLTPKGDIQYF. CDR3 nucleotide sequence: TGTGCCAGCAGCTTGACCCCTAAGGGGGACATTCAGTACTTC.

The chain uses TRBV27 and TRBJ2-1, with D possibly matching TRBD1 (5 bases). The CDR3 spans 13 residues. The V gene's germline CDR1 is MNHEY and CDR2 SMNVEV (reference sequence). V lost 2 bases and J lost 7, with 9 bases in between. The CDR3 reads CASSLRGRNEQFF. Here the CDR3 DNA reads TGTGCCAGCAGTTTAAGGGGTAGGAATGAGCAGTTCTTC.

The chain carries TRBV30 and TRBJ2-1; tentatively, D is TRBD1 or TRBD2 (5 bases each). Germline CDR1 and CDR2: GTSNPN and SVGIG (reference sequence). This CDR3 spans 11 amino acids. Trimming shortened V by 4 bases and J by 11 bases, and 12 bases separated the two germline ends. Here the CDR3 DNA reads TGTGCCTGGAAGGGGACCTTCCAGCAGTTCTTC. This encodes CAWKGTFQQFF.

The chain is built from TRBV19 and TRBJ1-6, with D uncertain. CDR1 is LNHDA and CDR2 is SQIVND in the germline V gene (reference sequence). The CDR3 is made up of 14 amino acids. V lost 5 bases to trimming and J lost 7 bases, with 12 bases between them. In DNA, the CDR3 is TGTGCCAGTAGTCCGACGGATCTGAATTCACCCCTCCACTTT. This encodes CASSPTDLNSPLHF.

The chain employs TRBV25-1 and TRBJ2-1; no clear D gene. Germline CDR1 reads MGHDK; CDR2 reads SYGVNS. The V gene lost 2 bases and the J gene lost 2 bases, with 7 bases spanning the gap. This CDR3 comprises 14 residues. The CDR3 coding sequence is TGTGCCAGCAGTGAAAGTTACACCTACAATGAGCAGTTCTTC. It translates to CASSESYTYNEQFF. Full variable domain (missing parts from reference TRBV25-1 and TRBJ2-1): EADIYQTPRYLVIGTGKKITLECSQTMGHDKMYWYQQDPGMELHLIHYSYGVNSTEKGDLSSESTVSRIRTEHFPLTLESARPSHTSQYLCASSESYTYNEQFFGPGTRLTVL.

This clone showed up just a few times. The chain couples TRBV6-1 to TRBJ2-7, with TRBD1 identical over 7 bases. The CDR3 sequence is 13 residues long. V shed 7 bases, J shed 5 bases, and the junction held 8 bases outside the gene matches. Germline CDR1 and CDR2: MNHNS and SASEGT. CDR3 residues: CASTWGQRDEQYF. In DNA form, the CDR3 reads TGTGCCAGCACCTGGGGACAGAGGGACGAGCAGTACTTC.

This clone occurred once. It is likely a read error: a sequence one base away is far more abundant. The chain recombines TRBV11-2 with TRBJ1-6; no firm D call. V was shortened by 0 bases and J by 13 bases, with 16 bases between the two germline ends. Germline V gene lookup returns CDR1 SGHAT and CDR2 FQNNGV. The CDR3 has 15 amino acids. The CDR3 DNA is TGTGCCAGCAGCTTAGAAGTAGGGAGGACCAGGCCCCTCCACTTT. Translation gives CASSLEVGRTRPLHF.

In its sample, this clone was seen once. One base away lies a much larger clone, so this may be a sequencing read error. The chain employs TRBV13 and TRBJ2-1; D perhaps matches TRBD2 (6 bases). CDR1 and CDR2 (germline): PRHDT, FYEKMQ (reference sequence). Trimming stripped 5 bases from V and 5 bases from J, with 10 bases between. The CDR3 totals 13 residues. DNA for the CDR3: TGTGCCAGCAGCCCCCAGCGGGACAATGAGCAGTTCTTC. Translated: CASSPQRDNEQFF.

This clone was observed a handful of times. The chain employs TRBV4-1 and TRBJ2-2; D possibly corresponds to TRBD2 (6 bases). V was pared by 1 base and J by 8 bases, with 14 bases between. CDR3 length: 15 residues. Germline CDR1 reads MGHRA; CDR2 reads YSYEKL. CDR3 nucleotides: TGCGCCAGCAGCCAAGCCGGGACTCCTGGGGGGGAGCTGTTTTTT. It yields the protein CASSQAGTPGGELFF.

The gene calls are TRBV5-1 and TRBJ2-5; possible D gene TRBD2, 6 bases. V was trimmed by 3 bases and J by 3 bases, leaving 12 bases between them. CDR3 length equals 14 residues. The germline V gene encodes CDR1 SGHRS and CDR2 YFSETQ. The CDR3 bases are TGCGCCAGCAGCTCAGCGGGTATTAAAGAGACCCAGTACTTC. Protein: CASSSAGIKETQYF.

The J gene is TRBJ1-4, the V gene TRBV19, with 9 bases that match TRBD1. Germline values: CDR1 LNHDA, CDR2 SQIVND (reference sequence). The CDR3 is 15 residues long. Losses at the gene ends were 7 bases for V and 7 bases for J; bases not matched to a gene: 10. CDR3 bases: TGTGCCAGTACCGCCGGGGACAGGGATTCTGAAAAACTGTTTTTT. This codes for CASTAGDRDSEKLFF.

The chain employs TRBV19 and TRBJ1-5, with 7 bases identical to TRBD1. CDR1 LNHDA and CDR2 SQIVND come from the germline V gene (reference sequence). The CDR3 loop spans 12 amino acids. J lost 4 bases, V lost 8 bases, and 2 bases had no gene match. The CDR3 nucleotides are TGTGCCAGTCACAGGGGAAATCAGCCCCAGCATTTT. Its translation: CASHRGNQPQHF.

The chain employs TRBV11-2 and TRBJ1-6, with D tentatively TRBD1 (6 bases). The V end was cut by 5 bases, the J end by 7 bases, with 15 bases between. This CDR3 has 15 residues. Germline lookup yields CDR1 SGHAT and CDR2 FQNNGV. The CDR3 DNA follows: TGTGCCAGCAGCGCACAGGGTCCGGGGAATTCACCCCTCCACTTT. It specifies CASSAQGPGNSPLHF.

This clone turned up a few times. At one boundary the junction diverges from the germline segment, which might be a read error. The chain is built from TRBV5-1 and TRBJ2-3; 9 positions agree with TRBD1. The CDR3 extends over 16 amino acids. Germline CDR1 reads SGHRS; CDR2 reads YFSETQ. The CDR3 sequence: CASCLGDRVRTDTQYF. The CDR3 bases are TGCGCCAGCTGCTTGGGGGACAGGGTTCGCACAGATACGCAGTATTTT.

The sample holds one count of this clone. The rearrangement uses TRBV7-2 and TRBJ1-2; TRBD1 agrees at 9 bases. Trimming cost V 0 bases and J 4 bases; bases outside gene matches: 9. The CDR3 contains 17 residues. CDR1 is SGHTA and CDR2 is FQGNSA in the germline V gene. In DNA form, the CDR3 reads TGTGCCAGCAGCTTAGCAGGGACAGGGTCCGGCGGCTATGGCTACACCTTC. Translation gives CASSLAGTGSGGYGYTF. Supplemented by reference TRBV7-2 and TRBJ1-2, the full variable domain reads GAGVSQSPSNKVTEKGKDVELRCDPISGHTALYWYRQSLGQGLEFLIYFQGNSAPDKSGLPSDRFSAERTGGSVSTLTIQRTQQEDSAVYLCASSLAGTGSGGYGYTFGSGTRLTVV.

The chain joins TRBV30 to TRBJ1-2; the D gene is possibly TRBD1 (5 bases). CDR1 GTSNPN and CDR2 SVGIG come from the germline V gene (reference sequence). V lost 2 bases and J lost 6, with 13 bases in between. This CDR3 contains 13 residues. The CDR3 loop is CAWSKGLGHGYTF. DNA for the CDR3: TGTGCCTGGAGTAAGGGCCTGGGGCATGGCTACACCTTC.

This clone was observed a single time. This rearrangement joins TRBV18 to TRBJ2-2, with unresolved D. Trimming removed 2 bases at V and 2 bases at J, with 9 bases between. Germline V lookup: CDR1 KGHSH, CDR2 LQKENI. CDR3 length: 15 residues. The CDR3 reads CASSPGQPNTGELFF. The CDR3 DNA sequence: TGTGCCAGCTCACCAGGGCAGCCTAACACCGGGGAGCTGTTTTTT. Looking up the rest from reference TRBV18 and TRBJ2-2 gives the full variable domain: NAGVMQNPRHLVRRRGQEARLRCSPMKGHSHVYWYRQLPEEGLKFMVYLQKENIIDESGMPKERFSAEFPKEGPSILRIQQVVRGDSAAYFCASSPGQPNTGELFFGEGSRLTVL.

The chain uses TRBV10-2 and TRBJ1-5, with D unresolved. This CDR3 region has 14 residues. Germline CDR1 reads WSHSY; CDR2 reads SAAADI. With 3 bases removed from V and 4 bases from J, the gap between germline ends came to 10 bases. CDR3 DNA sequence: TGCGCCAGCAGTGATCCGGGATCAAATCAGCCCCAGCATTTT. It is translated as CASSDPGSNQPQHF.

The gene calls are TRBV14 and TRBJ2-2; D could derive from TRBD1 or TRBD2 (5 bases each). The CDR3 extends over 17 amino acids. Germline CDR1 SGHDN, CDR2 FVKESK. The V gene lost 4 bases and the J gene lost 3 bases, with 18 bases spanning the gap. In DNA form, the CDR3 reads TGTGCCAGCAGCCCATTCTATAGCAGGGACGACACCGGGGAGCTGTTTTTT. Its translation is CASSPFYSRDDTGELFF.

The V call is TRBV5-6, the J call TRBJ2-3, with 7 bases fitting TRBD1. This CDR3 is 15 amino acids long. In germline, CDR1 is SGHDT, CDR2 YYEEEE. J lost 0 bases, V lost 5 bases, and 6 bases had no gene match. CDR3 nucleotides: TGTGCCAGCAGTGCGCGACAGGGTAGCACAGATACGCAGTATTTT. It is translated as CASSARQGSTDTQYF.

Points on this clone: This CDR3 is also generated by other DNA sequences in the sample. V is TRBV7-8 and J is TRBJ2-1; 8 bases match TRBD1. The CDR3 spans 15 residues. V lost 3 bases to trimming and J lost 1 base; unmatched junction nucleotides: 2. Germline CDR1 and CDR2: SGHVS and FQNEAQ. CDR3 amino acids: CASSFDRGSYNEQFF. The CDR3 region has the DNA TGTGCCAGCAGCTTTGACAGGGGTTCCTACAATGAGCAGTTCTTC.

CDR3 sequence reads: CAISASREGTGELFF. The CDR3 nucleotides are TGTGCCATCAGTGCCTCCAGGGAGGGCACCGGGGAGCTGTTTTTT. This sequence joins TRBV10-3 and TRBJ2-2; 7 bases line up with TRBD2. The CDR3 sequence is 15 residues long. Germline V lookup: CDR1 ENHRY, CDR2 SYGVKD. V gave up 4 bases and J gave up 4 bases; unmatched junction bases: 6.

CDR3 nucleotides: TGTGCCACCAGCCCCAGGGGTCGCCACCCCCAGCATTTT. Its translation is CATSPRGRHPQHF. The chain combines TRBV15 with TRBJ1-5; tentatively, D is TRBD1 (6 bases). Germline V gene lookup returns CDR1 LNHNV and CDR2 YYDKDF (reference sequence). V was pared by 5 bases and J by 10 bases, with 15 bases between. CDR3 length: 13 amino acids.

A single count supports this clone. This chain joins TRBV27 and TRBJ2-1; 11 nucleotides match TRBD2. Germline assignment: CDR1 MNHEY and CDR2 SMNVEV (reference sequence). The CDR3 runs to 16 residues. V lost 10 bases, J lost 7 bases, and 15 bases stayed unmatched. CDR3 sequence reads: CATKGLADRRGNEQFF. The DNA of the CDR3 is TGTGCCACCAAGGGACTAGCGGACAGGCGGGGGAATGAGCAGTTCTTC.

The V and J genes are TRBV5-5 and TRBJ1-4; TRBD1 matches 7 bases. J gave up 3 bases and V 4 bases, and 6 bases lay outside the gene matches. CDR3 length: 15 amino acids. Germline V gene lookup returns CDR1 SGHKS and CDR2 YYEKEE (reference sequence). CDR3: CASSPGTVSNEKLFF. CDR3 bases: TGTGCCAGCAGCCCCGGGACAGTCTCTAATGAAAAACTGTTTTTT.

The gene calls are TRBV28 and TRBJ2-5, with TRBD1 as a possible D gene (5 bases). V was cut by 6 bases and J by 1 base, with 9 bases left in between. The V gene's germline CDR1 is MDHEN and CDR2 SYDVKM. The CDR3 length is 13 residues. In DNA form, the CDR3 reads TGTGCCAGCAGGGGCAGGGCCCAAGAGACCCAGTACTTC. It yields the protein CASRGRAQETQYF.

This chain links TRBV5-1 with TRBJ2-7; 11 nucleotides line up with TRBD2. This CDR3 comprises 14 residues. J lost 6 bases, V lost 2 bases, and 4 bases had no gene match. Germline lookup yields CDR1 SGHRS and CDR2 YFSETQ. The DNA of the CDR3 is TGCGCCAGCAGCTTCACCGGGACTAGCGGCGAGCAGTACTTC. This encodes CASSFTGTSGEQYF.